Sequencing of this T cell receptor (beta chain) was carried out in a study of cytomegalovirus exposure and HLA in healthy donors. Study observations and caveats: Later analysis placed DRB1 highest and HLA-C lowest in TCR association rates, which differed by HLA locus.

For this clone: Its antigen is unidentified.

The J segment lost 8 bases and the V segment lost 4 bases, leaving 7 bases of the junction unmatched. CDR1 and CDR2 from the germline V gene are LGHNA and YNFKEQ. The CDR3 is 15 amino acids. The PCR had 60 Vbeta and 13 Jbeta primers. Some clones are missing from TCRdb's copy, which holds only in-frame ones; the method was immunoSEQ multiplex PCR. The data contain roughly 190,000 clones, around 78% of them seen just once; the ten biggest clones take up roughly 15%. The chain joins TRBV4-2 to TRBJ1-4, with 10 nucleotides matching TRBD1. Sequenced: PBMCs. The sequence was collected from a woman in her twenties or thirties in good health and CMV-seropositive. CDR3 nucleotides: TGTGCCAGCAGCCGGCCGGGACAGGGGTCCGAAAAACTGTTTTTT. It yields the protein CASSRPGQGSEKLFF.